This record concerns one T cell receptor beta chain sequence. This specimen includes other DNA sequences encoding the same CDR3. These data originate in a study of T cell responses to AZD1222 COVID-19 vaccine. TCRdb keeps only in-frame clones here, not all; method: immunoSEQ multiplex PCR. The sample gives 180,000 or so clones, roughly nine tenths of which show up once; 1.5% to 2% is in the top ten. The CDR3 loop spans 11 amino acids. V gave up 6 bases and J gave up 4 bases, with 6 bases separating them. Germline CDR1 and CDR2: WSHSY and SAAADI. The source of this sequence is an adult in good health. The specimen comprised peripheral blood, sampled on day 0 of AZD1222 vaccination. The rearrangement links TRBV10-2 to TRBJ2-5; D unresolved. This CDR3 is CASSPSETQYF. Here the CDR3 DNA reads TGCGCCAGCAGCCCGTCAGAGACCCAGTACTTC.